Below, 15 T cell receptor beta chains from the same sample are listed, as sequenced in a study of T cell responses to AZD1222 COVID-19 vaccine. Measured with immunoSEQ multiplex PCR; TCRdb has only the in-frame clones, and not every one. The data hold roughly 97,000 clones, with about 93% observed a single time. This specimen was peripheral blood, taken on day 0 of AZD1222 vaccination. The receptor set was obtained from an adult in good health.

V usage is TRBV5-1 and J usage is TRBJ2-7, with D unresolved. Germline V gives CDR1 SGHRS, CDR2 YFSETQ. V lost 3 bases to trimming and J lost 3 bases, with 10 bases between them. CDR3 size: 13 residues. CDR3: CASSYPGVYEQYF. In DNA form, the CDR3 reads TGCGCCAGCAGCTACCCGGGTGTCTACGAGCAGTACTTC.

The chain couples TRBV18 to TRBJ1-2; D call uncertain. CDR3 length: 15 residues. Germline lookup yields CDR1 KGHSH and CDR2 LQKENI. Deletions cut 3 bases from V and 2 bases from J, with 13 bases between. CDR3 region: CASSPLDGSNYGYTF. CDR3 bases: TGTGCCAGCTCACCCCTGGACGGCAGCAACTATGGCTACACCTTC.

The CDR3 sequence: CASGPSMWNGYTF. CDR3 nucleotide sequence: TGTGCCAGCGGCCCTTCCATGTGGAACGGCTACACCTTC. V is TRBV6-5 and J is TRBJ1-2; D unresolved. The CDR3 length is 13 residues. Deletions cut 8 bases from V and 8 bases from J, with 18 bases between. Germline CDR1 is MNHEY and CDR2 is SVGAGI.

The gene calls are TRBV7-9 and TRBJ2-7; 9 bases line up with TRBD1. Germline CDR1 SEHNR, CDR2 FQNEAQ (reference sequence). The J segment lost 8 bases and the V segment lost 0 bases, leaving 5 bases of the junction unmatched. The CDR3 length is 14 residues. This CDR3 reads CASSLAGTGNQQYF. The DNA of the CDR3 is TGTGCCAGCAGCTTAGCGGGGACAGGGAATCAGCAGTACTTC.

The chain links TRBV19 to TRBJ2-5, with D maybe TRBD2 (6 bases). V gave up 10 bases and J gave up 4 bases, with 13 bases separating them. Per germline, CDR1 LNHDA and CDR2 SQIVND (reference sequence). The CDR3 runs 12 residues. CDR3 coding DNA: TGTGCCACTCGGGGGTATGCAGAGACCCAGTACTTC. It codes for CATRGYAETQYF.

V is TRBV6-1 and J is TRBJ2-7; a possible D gene is TRBD1 (6 bases). With 2 bases removed from V and 5 bases from J, the gap between germline ends came to 16 bases. There are 15 residues in the CDR3. CDR1 and CDR2 (germline): MNHNS, SASEGT. CDR3 sequence reads: CASSEPQQGWDEQYF. In nucleotides, the CDR3 is TGTGCCAGCAGTGAACCCCAACAGGGATGGGACGAGCAGTACTTC.

The genes are TRBV11-2 and TRBJ2-5; D is uncertain. The V end was cut by 1 base, the J end by 1 base, with 7 bases between. The CDR3 spans 14 residues. In germline, CDR1 is SGHAT, CDR2 FQNNGV. DNA of the CDR3: TGTGCCAGCAGCTTAGGCGCAGTCCAAGAGACCCAGTACTTC. Amino acids: CASSLGAVQETQYF.

This chain links TRBV18 with TRBJ1-5, with D tentatively TRBD1 (5 bases). This CDR3 contains 16 residues. The V end lost 2 bases, the J end lost 5 bases, and 16 bases lay between the germline ends. Germline CDR1 is KGHSH and CDR2 is LQKENI. CDR3 in amino acids: CASSPGTGGVDQPQHF. The CDR3 coding sequence is TGTGCCAGCTCACCAGGCACGGGGGGAGTCGATCAGCCCCAGCATTTT.

This chain joins TRBV6-6 and TRBJ2-7; a possible D gene is TRBD2 (6 bases). Germline CDR1 is MNHNY and CDR2 is SVGAGI (reference sequence). Trimming removed 4 bases at V and 0 bases at J, with 10 bases between. This CDR3 is built from 14 residues. The CDR3 DNA reads TGTGCCAGCAGTTCACATAGCGGCTCCTACGAGCAGTACTTC. This codes for CASSSHSGSYEQYF.

The chain recombines TRBV5-1 with TRBJ1-5; 7 positions agree with TRBD1. CDR3 length equals 15 residues. J lost 0 bases, V lost 4 bases, and 4 bases had no gene match. Germline V CDR1 and CDR2: SGHRS, YFSETQ. The CDR3 DNA is TGCGCCAGCAGCCTTACAGGGGATAGCAATCAGCCCCAGCATTTT. It codes for CASSLTGDSNQPQHF.

The CDR3 DNA reads TGTGCCAGCAACACAGGGGGCATGCTTTACGAGCAGTACTTC. Translation: CASNTGGMLYEQYF. The chain recombines TRBV5-6 with TRBJ2-7; 9 positions agree with TRBD1. CDR1 is SGHDT, CDR2 YYEEEE, per germline. The CDR3 extends over 14 amino acids. Trimming cost V 6 bases and J 4 bases; bases outside gene matches: 8.

CDR3: CAWSVNNEKLFF. CDR3 DNA sequence: TGTGCCTGGAGTGTTAACAATGAAAAACTGTTTTTT. The V and J genes are TRBV30 and TRBJ1-4, with D unresolved. CDR3 length: 12 amino acids. Deletions cut 0 bases from V and 5 bases from J, with 4 bases between. Per the germline V gene, CDR1 is GTSNPN and CDR2 is SVGIG (reference sequence).

The rearrangement joins TRBV5-1 to TRBJ2-2; D unresolved. V was trimmed by 2 bases and J by 5 bases, leaving 13 bases between them. This CDR3 spans 15 amino acids. CDR1 is SGHRS and CDR2 is YFSETQ in the germline V gene. CDR3 DNA: TGCGCCAGCAGCTTAGGTATAAGGGTAACCGGGGAGCTGTTTTTT. Translated: CASSLGIRVTGELFF.

The rearrangement uses TRBV6-5 and TRBJ2-3, with D hard to call. This CDR3 is built from 11 residues. V gave up 8 bases and J gave up 0 bases, with 3 bases separating them. Germline V CDR1 and CDR2: MNHEY, SVGAGI. DNA for the CDR3: TGTGCCAGCTCCAGCACAGATACGCAGTATTTT. Translated, it gives CASSSTDTQYF.

The chain couples TRBV10-3 to TRBJ2-7; 11 bases fit TRBD2. CDR1 and CDR2 (germline): ENHRY, SYGVKD. Unmatched junction bases numbered 3, after V lost 6 bases and J lost 2 bases. There are 14 residues in the CDR3. The CDR3 loop is CAISRTSGPYEQYF. The CDR3 nucleotides read TGTGCCATCAGCAGGACTAGCGGGCCCTACGAGCAGTACTTC.